Here is one T cell receptor beta chain with its context. Antigen specificity is unknown. The entry originates in a study of vaccination and CD4 T cells after COVID-19. The V gene's germline CDR1 is SGHRS and CDR2 YFSETQ. This CDR3 has 15 residues. Trimming removed 4 bases from V and 3 bases from J; junction bases left unmatched: 10. Treatment: approximately nine-day PBMC culture with coronavirus spike peptide pools or control peptides (ViraFEST assay). An unexposed donor provided the CD4+ T cells, which were collected before the COVID-19 pandemic (2011-2018). ViraFEST used peptide pools to expand antigen-specific T cells, then sequenced TCRs. The study sequenced cultured CD4+ T cell DNA using the Oncomine TCR Beta short-read assay. Genomic DNA was taken out of cultured CD4+ T cells by extraction. TCRdb recomputed calls from the PCR reads with MiXCR, one row per CDR3 protein. This table has nearly 7,000 distinct CDR3 sequences, 30% to 40% appearing once.

This TCR was sampled from a human donor in good health. The sample taken for sequencing was CD4+ T cells from blood, cultured in vitro. V is TRBV5-1 and J is TRBJ2-7; 7 nucleotides line up with TRBD1. The CDR3 coding sequence is TGCGCCAGCAGCCTCATCCCGGGACAGTTCTACGAGCAGTACTTC. Translation gives CASSLIPGQFYEQYF.